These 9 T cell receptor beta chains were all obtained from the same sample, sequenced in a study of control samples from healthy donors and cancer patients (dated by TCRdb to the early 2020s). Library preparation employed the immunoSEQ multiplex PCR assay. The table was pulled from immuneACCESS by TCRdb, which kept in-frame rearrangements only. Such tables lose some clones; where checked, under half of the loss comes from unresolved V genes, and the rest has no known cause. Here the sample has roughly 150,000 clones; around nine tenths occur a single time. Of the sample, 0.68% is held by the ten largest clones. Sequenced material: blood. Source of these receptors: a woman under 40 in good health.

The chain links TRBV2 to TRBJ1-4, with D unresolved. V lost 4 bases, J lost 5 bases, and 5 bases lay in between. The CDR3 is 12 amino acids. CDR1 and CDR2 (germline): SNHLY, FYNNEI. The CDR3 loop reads CASSVRNEKLFF. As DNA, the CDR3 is TGTGCCAGCAGTGTGAGGAATGAAAAACTGTTTTTT.

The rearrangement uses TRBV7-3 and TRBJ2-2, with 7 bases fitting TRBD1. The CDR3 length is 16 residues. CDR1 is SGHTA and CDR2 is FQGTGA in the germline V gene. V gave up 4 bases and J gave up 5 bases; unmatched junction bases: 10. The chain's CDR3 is CASSSRQGRVTGELFF. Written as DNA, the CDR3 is TGTGCCAGCAGCTCCCGACAGGGAAGGGTGACCGGGGAGCTGTTTTTT.

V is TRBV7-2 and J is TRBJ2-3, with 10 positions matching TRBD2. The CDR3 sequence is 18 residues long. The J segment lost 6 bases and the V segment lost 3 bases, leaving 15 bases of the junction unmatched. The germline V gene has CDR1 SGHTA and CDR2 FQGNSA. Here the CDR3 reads CASSFRGVRASGSDTQYF. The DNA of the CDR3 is TGTGCCAGCAGCTTTCGGGGAGTCCGAGCTAGCGGGAGTGATACGCAGTATTTT.

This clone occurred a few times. The DNA of the CDR3 is TGCAGTGCTAGAGGGGACTACGAGCAGTACTTC. Its protein product is CSARGDYEQYF. This chain joins TRBV20-1 and TRBJ2-7; the D is unclear. The V end was cut by 1 base, the J end by 3 bases, with 4 bases between. Germline lookup yields CDR1 DFQATT and CDR2 SNEGSKA (reference sequence). The CDR3 extends over 11 amino acids.

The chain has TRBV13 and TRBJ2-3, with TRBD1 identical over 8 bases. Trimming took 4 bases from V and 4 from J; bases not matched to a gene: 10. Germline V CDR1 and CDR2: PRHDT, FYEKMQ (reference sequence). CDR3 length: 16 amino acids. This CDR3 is CASSSRDRLSPDTQYF. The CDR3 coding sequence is TGTGCCAGCAGCTCGCGGGACAGGTTATCGCCAGATACGCAGTATTTT.

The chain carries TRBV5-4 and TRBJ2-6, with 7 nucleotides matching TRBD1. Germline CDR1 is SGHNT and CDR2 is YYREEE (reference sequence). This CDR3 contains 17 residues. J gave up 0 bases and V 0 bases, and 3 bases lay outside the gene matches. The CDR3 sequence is CASSLETGTSGANVLTF. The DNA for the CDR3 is TGTGCCAGCAGCTTGGAGACAGGGACCTCTGGGGCCAACGTCCTGACTTTC.

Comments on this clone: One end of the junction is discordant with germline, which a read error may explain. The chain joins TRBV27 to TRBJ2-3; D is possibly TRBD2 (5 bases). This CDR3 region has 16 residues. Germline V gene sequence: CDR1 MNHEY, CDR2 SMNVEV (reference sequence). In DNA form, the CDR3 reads TGTGTCAGCAGTCCACGCGGGCCTGGGATCACAGATACGCAGTATTTT. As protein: CVSSPRGPGITDTQYF.

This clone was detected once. The CDR3 bases are TGCAGCGTTGGTGGGGGGGACAGTTACTTC. The encoded protein is CSVGGGDSYF. The J gene is TRBJ2-5, the V gene TRBV29-1; either TRBD1 or TRBD2 may supply D (7 bases each). The V and J ends lost 4 bases and 14 bases respectively, with 14 bases between them. CDR1 SQVTM and CDR2 ANQGSEA come from the germline V gene. This CDR3 has 10 amino acids.

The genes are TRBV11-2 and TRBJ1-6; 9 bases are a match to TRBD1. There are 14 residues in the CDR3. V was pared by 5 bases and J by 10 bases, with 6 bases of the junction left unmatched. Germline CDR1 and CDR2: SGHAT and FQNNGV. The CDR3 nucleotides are TGTGCCAGCAGCGGACAGGGGATGAACTCACCCCTCCACTTT. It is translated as CASSGQGMNSPLHF.